This is a list of T cell receptor beta chains from one sample in a study of T cell responses to AZD1222 COVID-19 vaccine. Clones were read by immunoSEQ multiplex PCR, and TCRdb kept only the in-frame ones, dropping some. In total, the table holds 150,000 or so clones. Sequencing was done on a sample of peripheral blood. These receptors were taken from an adult in good health. Both conserved end residues are part of each CDR3. A D gene is named only where the DNA matches it firmly.

>TRBV4-3|TRBD2|TRBJ2-1
CASSQDPPSGAYNEQFF
TGCGCCAGCAGCCAAGACCCCCCTAGCGGAGCCTACAATGAGCAGTTCTTC
>TRBV6-1|.|TRBJ1-5
CASSDWRGDNQPQHF
TGTGCCAGCAGTGATTGGAGGGGTGACAATCAGCCCCAGCATTTT
>TRBV2|TRBD1|TRBJ1-2
CASRGQVDLYGYTF
TGTGCCAGCAGGGGACAGGTGGACCTCTATGGCTACACCTTC
>TRBV19|.|TRBJ1-1
CASSSWGGNTEAFF
TGTGCCAGTAGTAGTTGGGGAGGGAACACTGAAGCTTTCTTT
>TRBV11-1|.|TRBJ2-1
CASSLGPSAYNEQFF
TGTGCCAGCAGCTTAGGACCGAGTGCCTACAATGAGCAGTTCTTC
>TRBV28|.|TRBJ1-4
CASSLVAGTFSEKLFF
TGTGCCAGCAGTTTAGTAGCGGGGACGTTTAGTGAAAAACTGTTTTTT
>TRBV19|.|TRBJ1-6
CASVKNGGNSPLHF
TGTGCCAGTGTAAAGAATGGCGGAAATTCACCCCTCCACTTT
>TRBV6-5|.|TRBJ2-2
CASRKNTGELFF
TGTGCCAGCAGGAAGAACACCGGGGAGCTGTTTTTT
>TRBV7-9|TRBD2|TRBJ2-1
CASSFNGGAADEQFF
TGTGCCAGCAGCTTCAACGGGGGGGCGGCGGATGAGCAGTTCTTC
>TRBV29-1|TRBD1|TRBJ1-1
CSVGTGGTEAFF
TGCAGCGTCGGGACAGGGGGCACTGAAGCTTTCTTT
>TRBV6-6|.|TRBJ1-3
CASSYSFSSGNTIYF
TGTGCCAGCAGTTACTCATTCTCGTCTGGAAACACCATATATTTT
>TRBV11-3|.|TRBJ2-2
CASSPRQLNTGELFF
TGTGCCAGCAGCCCCAGACAGCTGAACACCGGGGAGCTGTTTTTT